This TCR beta chain was captured by sequencing in a study of CD8 T cells in Susac syndrome. General study findings and limits: The CD4+ T cell repertoires, which came from Susac syndrome patients, showed no sign of clonal expansion.

The authors reverse transcribed roughly 0.5 to 1 ug RNA with random hexamers. Each CDR3 protein is one row after TCRdb ran MiXCR on the immunoSEQ multiplex PCR reads. The table has under 90,000 distinct CDR3 sequences, 85% to 95% seen once. Comment on this clonotype: What it recognizes is unknown.

Input material: CD4+ T cells from PBMCs. This receptor was identified in a human donor with Susac syndrome.

The CDR3 DNA is TGTGCCACCAGTGGGGGTACGAAACCTCCCTACGAGCAGTACTTC. This gives the protein CATSGGTKPPYEQYF. V usage is TRBV24-1 and J usage is TRBJ2-7; D is undetermined. This CDR3 has 15 amino acids. V lost 5 bases to trimming and J lost 2 bases, with 15 bases between them. The germline V gene has CDR1 KGHDR and CDR2 SFDVKD.